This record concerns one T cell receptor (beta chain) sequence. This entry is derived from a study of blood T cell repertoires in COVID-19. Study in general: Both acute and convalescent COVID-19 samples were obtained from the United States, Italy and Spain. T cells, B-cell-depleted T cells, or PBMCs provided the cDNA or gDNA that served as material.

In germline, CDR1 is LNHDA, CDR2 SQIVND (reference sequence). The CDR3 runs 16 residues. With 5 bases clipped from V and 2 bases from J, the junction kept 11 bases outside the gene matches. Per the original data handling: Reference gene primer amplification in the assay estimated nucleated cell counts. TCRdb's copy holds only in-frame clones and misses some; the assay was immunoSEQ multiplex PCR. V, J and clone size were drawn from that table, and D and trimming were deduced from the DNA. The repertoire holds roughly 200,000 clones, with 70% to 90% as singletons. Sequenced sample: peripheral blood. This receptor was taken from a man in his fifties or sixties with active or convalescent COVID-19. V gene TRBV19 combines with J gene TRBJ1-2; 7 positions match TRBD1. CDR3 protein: CASSSPRTGANYGYTF. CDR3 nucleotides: TGTGCCAGTAGTTCCCCACGGACAGGAGCGAACTATGGCTACACCTTC.